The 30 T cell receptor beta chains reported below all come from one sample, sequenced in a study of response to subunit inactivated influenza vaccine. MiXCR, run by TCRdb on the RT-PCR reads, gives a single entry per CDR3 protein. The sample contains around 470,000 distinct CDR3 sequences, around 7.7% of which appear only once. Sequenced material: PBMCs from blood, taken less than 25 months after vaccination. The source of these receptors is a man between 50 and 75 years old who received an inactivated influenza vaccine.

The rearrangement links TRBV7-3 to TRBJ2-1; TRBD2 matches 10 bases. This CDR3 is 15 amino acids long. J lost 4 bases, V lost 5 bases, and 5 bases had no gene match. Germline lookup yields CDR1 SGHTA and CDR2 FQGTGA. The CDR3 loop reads CASSATSGVYNEQFF. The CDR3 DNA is TGTGCCAGCAGCGCAACTAGCGGGGTTTACAATGAGCAGTTCTTC.

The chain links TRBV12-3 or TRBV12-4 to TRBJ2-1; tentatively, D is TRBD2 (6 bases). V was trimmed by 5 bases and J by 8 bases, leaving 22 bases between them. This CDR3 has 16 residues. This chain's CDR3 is CASSKTILAGSDEQFF. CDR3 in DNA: TGTGCCAGCAGTAAAACTATCCTCGCGGGGAGCGATGAGCAGTTCTTC.

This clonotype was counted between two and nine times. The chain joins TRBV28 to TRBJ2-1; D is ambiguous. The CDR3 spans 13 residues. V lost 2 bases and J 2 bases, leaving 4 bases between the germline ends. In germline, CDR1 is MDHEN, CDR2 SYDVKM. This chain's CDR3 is CASSLLPYNEQFF. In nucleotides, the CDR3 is TGTGCCAGCAGTTTACTCCCCTACAATGAGCAGTTCTTC.

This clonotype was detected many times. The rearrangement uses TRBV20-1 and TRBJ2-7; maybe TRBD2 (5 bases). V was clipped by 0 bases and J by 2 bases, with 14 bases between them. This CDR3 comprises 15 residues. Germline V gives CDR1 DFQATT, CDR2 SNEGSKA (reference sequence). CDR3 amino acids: CSARDSRRVTYEQYF. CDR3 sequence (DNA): TGCAGTGCTAGAGATTCCCGGCGGGTAACCTACGAGCAGTACTTC.

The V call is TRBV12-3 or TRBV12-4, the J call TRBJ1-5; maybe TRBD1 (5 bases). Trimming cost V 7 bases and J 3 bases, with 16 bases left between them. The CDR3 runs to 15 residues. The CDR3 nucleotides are TGTGCCAGCACCCTAGGCAGGGCGGTCAATCAGCCCCAGCATTTT. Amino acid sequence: CASTLGRAVNQPQHF.

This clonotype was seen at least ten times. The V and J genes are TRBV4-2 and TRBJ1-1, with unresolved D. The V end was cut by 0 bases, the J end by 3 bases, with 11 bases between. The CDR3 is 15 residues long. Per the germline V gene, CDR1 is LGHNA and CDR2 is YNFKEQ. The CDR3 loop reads CASSQDDRPYTEAFF. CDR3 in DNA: TGTGCCAGCAGCCAAGATGACCGTCCCTACACTGAAGCTTTCTTT.

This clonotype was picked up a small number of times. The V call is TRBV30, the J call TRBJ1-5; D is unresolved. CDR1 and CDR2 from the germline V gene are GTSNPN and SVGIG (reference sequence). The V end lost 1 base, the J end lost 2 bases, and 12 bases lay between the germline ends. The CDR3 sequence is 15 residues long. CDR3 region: CAWSAHIGGNQPQHF. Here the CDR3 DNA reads TGTGCCTGGAGTGCCCACATAGGAGGCAATCAGCCCCAGCATTTT.

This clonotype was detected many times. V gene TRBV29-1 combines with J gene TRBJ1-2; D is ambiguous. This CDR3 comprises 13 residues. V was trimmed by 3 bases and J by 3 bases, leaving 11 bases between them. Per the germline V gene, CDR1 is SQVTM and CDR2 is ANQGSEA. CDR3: CSVDLAEHYGYTF. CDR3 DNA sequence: TGCAGCGTTGATCTTGCGGAACACTATGGCTACACCTTC. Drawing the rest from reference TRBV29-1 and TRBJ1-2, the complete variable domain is SAVISQKPSRDICQRGTSLTIQCQVDSQVTMMFWYRQQPGQSLTLIATANQGSEATYESGFVIDKFPISRPNLTFSTLTVSNMSPEDSSIYLCSVDLAEHYGYTFGSGTRLTVV.

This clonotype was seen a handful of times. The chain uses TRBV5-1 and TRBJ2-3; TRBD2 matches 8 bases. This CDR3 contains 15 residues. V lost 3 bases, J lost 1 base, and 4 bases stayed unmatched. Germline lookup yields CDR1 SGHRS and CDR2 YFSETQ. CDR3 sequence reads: CASSSGTRGTDTQYF. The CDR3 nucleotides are TGCGCCAGCAGCTCTGGGACTAGAGGCACAGATACGCAGTATTTT.

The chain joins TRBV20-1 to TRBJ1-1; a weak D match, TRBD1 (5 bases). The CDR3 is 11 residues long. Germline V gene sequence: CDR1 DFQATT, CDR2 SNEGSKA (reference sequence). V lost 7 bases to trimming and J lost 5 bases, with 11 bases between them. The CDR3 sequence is CSVRRGTEAFF. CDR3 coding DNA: TGCAGTGTTCGCCGGGGGACTGAAGCTTTCTTT.

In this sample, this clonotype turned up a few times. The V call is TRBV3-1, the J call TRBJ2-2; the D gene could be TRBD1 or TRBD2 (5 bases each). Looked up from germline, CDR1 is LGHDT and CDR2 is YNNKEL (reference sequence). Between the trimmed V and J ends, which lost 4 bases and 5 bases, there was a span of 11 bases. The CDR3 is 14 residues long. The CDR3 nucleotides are TGTGCCAGCAGCCGGTACGAGGGGACCGGGGAGCTGTTTTTT. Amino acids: CASSRYEGTGELFF.

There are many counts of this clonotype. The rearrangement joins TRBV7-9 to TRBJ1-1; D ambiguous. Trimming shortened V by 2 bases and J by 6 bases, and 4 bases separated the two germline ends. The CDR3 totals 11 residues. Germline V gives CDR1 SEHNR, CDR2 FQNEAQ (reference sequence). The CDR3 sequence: CASSLQAEAFF. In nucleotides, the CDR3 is TGTGCCAGCAGCTTACAGGCTGAAGCTTTCTTT. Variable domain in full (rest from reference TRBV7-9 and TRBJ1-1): DTGVSQNPRHKITKRGQNVTFRCDPISEHNRLYWYRQTLGQGPEFLTYFQNEAQLEKSRLLSDRFSAERPKGSFSTLEIQRTEQGDSAMYLCASSLQAEAFFGQGTRLTVV.

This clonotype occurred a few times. The CDR3 region has the DNA TGCGCCAGCAGCTTCATCGGGGGGTCCCTGAACGAGCAGTACTTC. Translation gives CASSFIGGSLNEQYF. This rearrangement joins TRBV5-1 to TRBJ2-7; 7 bases are shared with TRBD2. CDR3 length: 15 amino acids. Germline V CDR1 and CDR2: SGHRS, YFSETQ. V gave up 2 bases and J gave up 5 bases; unmatched junction bases: 10.

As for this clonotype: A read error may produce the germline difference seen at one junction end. The CDR3 here is CASVRGTKNTQYF. As DNA, the CDR3 is TGCGCCAGCGTGCGCGGTACCAAAAACACTCAGTACTTC. The chain has TRBV10-1 and TRBJ2-4; D remains ambiguous. Germline CDR1 WNHNN, CDR2 SYGVQD (reference sequence). CDR3 length equals 13 residues.

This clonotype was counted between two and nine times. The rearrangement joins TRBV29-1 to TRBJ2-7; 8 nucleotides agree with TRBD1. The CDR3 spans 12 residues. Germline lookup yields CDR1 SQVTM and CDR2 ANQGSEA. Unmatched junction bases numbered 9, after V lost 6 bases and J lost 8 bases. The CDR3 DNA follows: TGCAGCGTGTTCGACAGGGGAAGGAAGCAGTACTTC. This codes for CSVFDRGRKQYF.

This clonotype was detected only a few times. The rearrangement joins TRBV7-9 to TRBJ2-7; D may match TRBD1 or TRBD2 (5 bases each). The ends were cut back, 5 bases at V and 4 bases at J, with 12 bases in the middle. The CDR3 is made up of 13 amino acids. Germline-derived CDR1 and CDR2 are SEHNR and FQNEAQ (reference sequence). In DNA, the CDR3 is TGTGCCAGCAGCCCCGGGACCCAGTACGAGCAGTACTTC. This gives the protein CASSPGTQYEQYF.

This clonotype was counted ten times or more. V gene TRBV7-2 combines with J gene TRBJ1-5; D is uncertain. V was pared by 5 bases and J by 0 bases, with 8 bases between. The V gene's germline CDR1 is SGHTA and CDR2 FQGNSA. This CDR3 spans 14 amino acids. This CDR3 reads CASSPDTSNQPQHF. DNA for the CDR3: TGTGCCAGCAGCCCCGACACTAGCAATCAGCCCCAGCATTTT.

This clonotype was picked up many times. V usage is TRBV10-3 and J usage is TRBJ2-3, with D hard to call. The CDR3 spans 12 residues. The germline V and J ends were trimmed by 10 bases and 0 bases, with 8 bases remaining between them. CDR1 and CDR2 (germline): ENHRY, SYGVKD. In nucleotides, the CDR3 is TGTGCCACAAAAAGTAGCACAGATACGCAGTATTTT. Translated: CATKSSTDTQYF.

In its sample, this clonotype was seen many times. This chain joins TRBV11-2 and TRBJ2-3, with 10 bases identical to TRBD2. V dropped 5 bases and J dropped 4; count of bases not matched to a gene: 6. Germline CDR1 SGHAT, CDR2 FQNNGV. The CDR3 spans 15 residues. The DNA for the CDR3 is TGTGCCAGCAGCCCTAGCGGGGGCCCTTCAGATACGCAGTATTTT. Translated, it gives CASSPSGGPSDTQYF. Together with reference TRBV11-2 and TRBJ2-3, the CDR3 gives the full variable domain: EAGVAQSPRYKIIEKRQSVAFWCNPISGHATLYWYQQILGQGPKLLIQFQNNGVVDDSQLPKDRFSAERLKGVDSTLKIQPAKLEDSAVYLCASSPSGGPSDTQYFGPGTRLTVL.

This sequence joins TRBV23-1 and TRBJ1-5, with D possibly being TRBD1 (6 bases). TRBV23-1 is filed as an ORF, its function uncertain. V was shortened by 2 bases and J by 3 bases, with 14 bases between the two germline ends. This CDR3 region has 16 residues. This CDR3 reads CASSQVRGTYNQPQHF. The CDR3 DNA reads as TGCGCCAGCAGTCAAGTGAGGGGGACGTACAATCAGCCCCAGCATTTT.

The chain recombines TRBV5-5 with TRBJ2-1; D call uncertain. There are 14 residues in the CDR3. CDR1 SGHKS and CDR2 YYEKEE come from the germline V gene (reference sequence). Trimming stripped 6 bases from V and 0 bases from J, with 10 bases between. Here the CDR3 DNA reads TGTGCCAGCACCTACTCCCACTCCTACAATGAGCAGTTCTTC. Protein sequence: CASTYSHSYNEQFF.

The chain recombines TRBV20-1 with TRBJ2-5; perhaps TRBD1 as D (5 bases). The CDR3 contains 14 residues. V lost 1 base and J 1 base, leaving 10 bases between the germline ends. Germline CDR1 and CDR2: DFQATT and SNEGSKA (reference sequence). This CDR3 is CSARVSRAQETQYF. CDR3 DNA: TGCAGTGCTAGAGTGAGCAGGGCCCAAGAGACCCAGTACTTC.

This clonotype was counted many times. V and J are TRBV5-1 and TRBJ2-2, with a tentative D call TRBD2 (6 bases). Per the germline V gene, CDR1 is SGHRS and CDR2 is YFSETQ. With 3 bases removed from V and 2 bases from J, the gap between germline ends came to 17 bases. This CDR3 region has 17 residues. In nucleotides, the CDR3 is TGCGCCAGCAGCTGGTCACCGGGACTTACCAACACCGGGGAGCTGTTTTTT. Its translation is CASSWSPGLTNTGELFF. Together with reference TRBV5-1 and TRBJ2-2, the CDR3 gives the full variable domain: KAGVTQTPRYLIKTRGQQVTLSCSPISGHRSVSWYQQTPGQGLQFLFEYFSETQRNKGNFPGRFSGRQFSNSRSEMNVSTLELGDSALYLCASSWSPGLTNTGELFFGEGSRLTVL.

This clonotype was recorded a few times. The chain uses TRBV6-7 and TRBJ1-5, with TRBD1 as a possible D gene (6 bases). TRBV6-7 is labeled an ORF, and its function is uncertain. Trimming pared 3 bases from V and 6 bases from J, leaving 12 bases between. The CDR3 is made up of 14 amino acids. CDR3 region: CASSYRPGAQPQHF. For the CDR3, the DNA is TGTGCCAGCAGTTATAGGCCAGGGGCTCAGCCCCAGCATTTT.

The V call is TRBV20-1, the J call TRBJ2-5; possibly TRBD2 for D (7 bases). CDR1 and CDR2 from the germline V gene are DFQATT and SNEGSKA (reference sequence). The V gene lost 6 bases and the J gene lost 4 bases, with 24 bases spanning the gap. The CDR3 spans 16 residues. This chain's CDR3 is CSAAIEGGPVGETQYF. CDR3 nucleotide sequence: TGCAGTGCCGCCATAGAGGGGGGGCCTGTGGGAGAGACCCAGTACTTC.

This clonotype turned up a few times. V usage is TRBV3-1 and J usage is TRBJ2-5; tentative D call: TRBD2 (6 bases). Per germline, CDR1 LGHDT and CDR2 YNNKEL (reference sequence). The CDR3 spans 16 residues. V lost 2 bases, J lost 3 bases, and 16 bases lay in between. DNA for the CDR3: TGTGCCAGCAGCCAATGGGGAGGACTTCCCGAAGAGACCCAGTACTTC. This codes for CASSQWGGLPEETQYF.

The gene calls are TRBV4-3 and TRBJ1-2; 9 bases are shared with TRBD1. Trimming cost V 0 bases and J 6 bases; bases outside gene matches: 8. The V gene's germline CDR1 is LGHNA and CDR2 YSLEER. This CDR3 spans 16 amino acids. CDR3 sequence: CASSQDLRTGADGYTF. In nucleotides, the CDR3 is TGCGCCAGCAGCCAAGATCTAAGGACAGGGGCGGATGGCTACACCTTC.

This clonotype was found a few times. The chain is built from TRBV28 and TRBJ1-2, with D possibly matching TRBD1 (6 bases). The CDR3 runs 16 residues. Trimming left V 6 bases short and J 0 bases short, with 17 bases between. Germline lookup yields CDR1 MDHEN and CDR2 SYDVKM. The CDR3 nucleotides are TGTGCCAGCAGACAGGGCCCCGAAGGTTCTAACTATGGCTACACCTTC. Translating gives CASRQGPEGSNYGYTF.

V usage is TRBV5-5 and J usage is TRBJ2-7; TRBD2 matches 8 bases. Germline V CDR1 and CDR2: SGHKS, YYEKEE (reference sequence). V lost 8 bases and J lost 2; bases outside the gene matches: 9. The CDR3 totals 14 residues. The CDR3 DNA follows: TGTGCCAGGGGCCCGGGACTAGGGGCCTACGAGCAGTACTTC. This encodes CARGPGLGAYEQYF.

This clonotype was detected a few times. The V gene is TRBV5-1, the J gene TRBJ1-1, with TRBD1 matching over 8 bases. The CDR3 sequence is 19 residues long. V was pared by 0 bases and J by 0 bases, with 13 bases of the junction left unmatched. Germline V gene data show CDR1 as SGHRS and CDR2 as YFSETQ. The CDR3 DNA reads TGCGCCAGCAGCTTGGATGTAGGGACAGGCGCTTCCATGAACACTGAAGCTTTCTTT. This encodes CASSLDVGTGASMNTEAFF.